This TCR beta chain was recorded in a study of regulatory T cells in long-lasting Graves disease. This clonotype has at least ten counts. Germline V gene sequence: CDR1 MDHEN, CDR2 SYDVKM. Germline trimming cut 5 bases from V and 5 bases from J; bases unmatched to any gene: 9. The CDR3 has 15 amino acids. Time point: newly diagnosed GD, antithyroid drugs for less than 3 months. RNA extracted from PBMCs served as the sequencing template. Construction of TCR beta libraries relied on iRepertoire HTBI primers and on Arm-PCR targeting CDR3 regions. TCRdb passed the multiplex PCR reads through MiXCR, listing each CDR3 protein once. The sample carries roughly 320,000 distinct CDR3 sequences, about a sixth recorded once. These data also formed part of another study, on T cells in Graves' hyperthyroidism and ophthalmopathy. As that report states: Initially, a first-round RT-PCR of the TCR CDR3 employed the HTBI primer set.

This sequence was found in a middle-aged man with Graves disease. The genes are TRBV28 and TRBJ2-7; 10 bases fit TRBD1. Specimen: peripheral blood mononuclear cells (PBMCs), collected at new diagnosis, from a patient treated with antithyroid drugs. CDR3 protein: CASSPAGQGHHEQYF. The CDR3 nucleotides are TGTGCCAGCAGTCCGGCGGGACAGGGGCACCACGAGCAGTACTTC.